This T cell receptor beta chain was captured in a study of blood T cell repertoires in COVID-19. Study-wide context: Samples of COVID-19 (acute and convalescent) were obtained from the United States, Italy and Spain.

Under the authors' procedure: From reference gene primer amplification, estimates of nucleated cell counts were derived. The method was immunoSEQ multiplex PCR; TCRdb's version includes in-frame clones alone and lacks a portion of them. That table supplies the V and J calls and clone size; D and trimming were determined from the DNA. The sample holds around 68,000 clones, approximately 83% seen once. This clone was recorded a few times. V dropped 0 bases and J dropped 7 bases, with 9 bases sitting between them. The CDR3 is made up of 13 amino acids. The V gene's germline CDR1 is MGHDK and CDR2 SYGVNS.

V usage is TRBV25-1 and J usage is TRBJ1-1; D remains unclear. Input material: peripheral blood. This TCR came from an elderly man with acute or convalescent COVID-19. This chain's CDR3 is CASSEYTRNEAFF. The CDR3 nucleotides are TGTGCCAGCAGTGAATATACCAGGAATGAAGCTTTCTTT.